This T cell receptor beta chain appears in the sequencing data of a study of vaccination effects on CD4 cells after COVID-19 (dated by TCRdb to 2021 to 2024). Looking at the study overall: Across the study, the median time from the second dose to post-vaccine sampling was 72 days (range 14 to 241). The study compared SARS-CoV-2 spike-specific CD4+ TCR repertoires before and after mRNA vaccination in COVID-19 convalescent patients and infection-naive vaccine recipients. The full study included some eleven COVID-19 convalescent patients and several SARS-CoV-2-naive healthy vaccine recipients. Cultures from other donors in the study were sequenced using the Oncomine TCR Beta short-read assay on an Illumina iSeq 100. General study outcomes and caveats: Marked clonal contraction was observed in both infection-induced and vaccine-induced clones at late post-vaccination timepoints, consistent with waning T cell responses. Among healthy vaccine recipients, nearly all vaccine-induced clones were SARS-CoV-2 mono-reactive, and just 1 of 255 was cross-reactive with common cold coronaviruses. The study was limited by a small number of convalescent patients, and early post-infection timepoints were lacking.

The CDR3 numbers 12 residues from cysteine through valine. The entry retains the CDR3 DNA only, 36 bases that are in frame from base 1. From the germline V gene, CDR1 is MDHEN and CDR2 is SYDVKM. The junction shows trimming of 3 bases on V and 4 bases on J, plus 7 bases between the germline ends. The library was built by means of the immunoSEQ multiplex PCR assay. TCR beta CDR3 sequencing was performed on DNA from the cultured, isolated CD4+ T cells. Concerning the study's data processing: The analysis removed non-productive TCR sequences, trimmed reads to the CDR3 region, and retained only CDR3s that were 7 or more amino acids long. Antigen-specific clonotypes were identified with the MANAFEST web app by comparing expansion in peptide wells against reference cultures. To count as positive, a clone had to show expansion at FDR<0.05 compared with the reference and with all other wells, an odds ratio above 5, and a frequency above 0.1% in two replicate wells. A clonotype was defined as cross-reactive if the clonotype was significantly expanded both in SARS-CoV-2 spike wells and in at least one common cold coronavirus spike condition. Using the stringdist R package, CDR3 similarity was measured by Levenshtein distance, and unrooted trees were constructed with ape in R 3.6.1. TCRdb's version of the immuneACCESS table is confined to in-frame rearrangements and falls short of the full clone set. An unresolved V gene accounts for under half of the shortfall where checked; the remainder is of unknown origin. The V and J calls and clone size come from that table; D and trimming were worked out from the DNA. For this sample there are approximately 74,000 clones; around four fifths appear just once. The ten largest clones add up to more than 0.85% of the sample.

In the ViraFEST assay, PBMC were stimulated with viral peptide pools, and TCR sequencing was then used to find antigen-specific CD4+ T cell clonotypes based on their expansion. After around 11 days of culture, CD4+ T cells were isolated with the EasySep CD4+ T cell isolation kit. Each participant got two doses of an mRNA SARS-CoV-2 vaccine, either BNT162b2 or mRNA-1273. Healthy vaccine recipients had no prior SARS-CoV-2 infection, confirmed by negative nucleocapsid antibodies before and after vaccination. Fewer than 2.5 million PBMC per well were cultured in IMDM with 5% human AB serum, 9 to 10 IU/ml IL-2 and gentamicin, plus 10 ug/ml peptides. Half of the culture medium was replaced with fresh IL-2-containing medium on days 3 and 7. Unless noted otherwise, every peptide stimulation condition was cultured in triplicate wells. PBMC were separated from whole blood using Ficoll-Paque Plus gradient centrifugation and were then either cryopreserved at -140C or used fresh. The overlapping peptide pools covered the spike proteins of SARS-CoV-2 and of the common cold coronaviruses HCoV-NL63, HCoV-OC43 and HCoV-229E. The QIAamp micro DNA kit was used to extract genomic DNA from the cultured CD4+ T cells.

This clone was seen just once. No antigen is known for it. Per-nucleotide qualities are absent, and no much larger clonotype sits a single base away. The chain was built from TRBV28 and TRBJ2-7; the D gene is perhaps TRBD2, on 5 matching bases. The sequence was collected from a human donor who received a COVID-19 vaccine. The sequences come from CD4+ T cells from PBMCs cultured with HCoV-OC43 spike peptides, collected after COVID-19 vaccination. Read against the paper, the sample's cell subset or site label means: HCoV-OC43 spike overlapping peptide pool stimulation. The encoded CDR3 is CASSLGGYEQYV. The DNA sequence follows: TGTGCCAGCAGTTTGGGCGGGTACGAGCAGTACGTC.